What follows are 17 T cell receptor beta chains derived from one specimen sequenced in a study of T cell changes during pregnancy in multiple sclerosis. The method was immunoSEQ multiplex PCR; TCRdb's version includes in-frame clones alone and lacks a portion of them. This sample has 85,000 to 100,000 clones; roughly 92% occur once, and the top ten carry around 2.5%. The material sequenced was peripheral blood, taken in the first trimester of pregnancy. The receptor set was obtained from a female donor with multiple sclerosis, enrolled in a pregnancy study.

The CDR3 loop reads CASRPGQGLSGANVLTF. The CDR3 nucleotides are TGTGCCAGTAGACCGGGACAGGGGCTATCTGGGGCCAACGTCCTGACTTTC. The gene calls are TRBV19 and TRBJ2-6; 10 nucleotides line up with TRBD1. The J segment lost 1 base and the V segment lost 6 bases, leaving 6 bases of the junction unmatched. Germline V gene sequence: CDR1 LNHDA, CDR2 SQIVND (reference sequence). CDR3 length: 17 amino acids. Full variable domain (outside the CDR3, taken from reference TRBV19 and TRBJ2-6): DGGITQSPKYLFRKEGQNVTLSCEQNLNHDAMYWYRQDPGQGLRLIYYSQIVNDFQKGDIAEGYSVSREKKESFPLTVTSAQKNPTAFYLCASRPGQGLSGANVLTFGAGSRLTVL.

The rearrangement joins TRBV2 to TRBJ2-7, with TRBD2 matching 10 bases. The CDR3 is 17 amino acids. The J segment lost 4 bases and the V segment lost 3 bases, leaving 12 bases of the junction unmatched. Germline V CDR1 and CDR2: SNHLY, FYNNEI. The CDR3 region has the DNA TGTGCCAGCAGTGAGAATCCAGCGGGAGGGCTCCTTTACGAGCAGTACTTC. It codes for CASSENPAGGLLYEQYF. The whole variable domain, filled in from reference TRBV2 and TRBJ2-7, reads EPEVTQTPSHQVTQMGQEVILRCVPISNHLYFYWYRQILGQKVEFLVSFYNNEISEKSEIFDDQFSVERPDGSNFTLKIRSTKLEDSAMYFCASSENPAGGLLYEQYFGPGTRLTVT.

The chain uses TRBV19 and TRBJ2-1, with 11 bases matching TRBD2. CDR3 length equals 13 residues. CDR1 is LNHDA, CDR2 SQIVND, per germline (reference sequence). This chain's CDR3 is CATGLAEYNEQFF. Here the CDR3 DNA reads TGTGCAACGGGACTAGCGGAGTACAATGAGCAGTTCTTC.

The J gene is TRBJ2-7, the V gene TRBV6-1; 9 nucleotides agree with TRBD1. Per germline, CDR1 MNHNS and CDR2 SASEGT. Germline trimming cut 1 base from V and 1 base from J; bases unmatched to any gene: 5. The CDR3 has 16 residues. The CDR3 reads CASSEVRQGGSYEQYF. CDR3 DNA: TGTGCCAGCAGTGAAGTTAGACAGGGGGGTTCCTACGAGCAGTACTTC.

The genes are TRBV7-6 and TRBJ2-5; 7 nucleotides match TRBD1. The CDR3 extends over 14 amino acids. Germline V gene data show CDR1 as SGHVS and CDR2 as FNYEAQ. The J segment lost 1 base and the V segment lost 1 base, leaving 0 bases of the junction unmatched. This CDR3 is CASSLDRGQETQYF. CDR3 nucleotides: TGTGCCAGCAGCTTAGACAGGGGCCAAGAGACCCAGTACTTC.

The chain carries TRBV5-4 and TRBJ2-1, with D possibly TRBD2 on 6 matching bases. Germline V gene sequence: CDR1 SGHNT, CDR2 YYREEE (reference sequence). The CDR3 consists of 16 residues. Trimming removed 4 bases from V and 8 bases from J, with 22 bases in between. This chain's CDR3 is CASSKAGSRIDDEQFF. The CDR3 region has the DNA TGTGCCAGCAGCAAGGCGGGATCCCGGATTGACGATGAGCAGTTCTTC.

J is TRBJ1-1 and V is TRBV30; D call uncertain. The CDR3 extends over 13 amino acids. With 0 bases removed from V and 4 bases from J, the gap between germline ends came to 9 bases. The germline V gene has CDR1 GTSNPN and CDR2 SVGIG (reference sequence). The CDR3 sequence is CAWSVPFGTEAFF. The CDR3 DNA is TGTGCCTGGAGTGTACCTTTCGGCACTGAAGCTTTCTTT.

CDR3 residues: CASSRTGIYQETQYF. Written as DNA, the CDR3 is TGTGCCAGCAGTCGAACAGGGATATACCAAGAGACCCAGTACTTC. The rearrangement uses TRBV28 and TRBJ2-5; perhaps TRBD1 as D (6 bases). The CDR3 runs 15 residues. V gave up 5 bases and J gave up 0 bases, with 13 bases separating them. The germline gives CDR1 MDHEN, CDR2 SYDVKM. The whole variable domain, filled in from reference TRBV28 and TRBJ2-5, reads DVKVTQSSRYLVKRTGEKVFLECVQDMDHENMFWYRQDPGLGLRLIYFSYDVKMKEKGDIPEGYSVSREKKERFSLILESASTNQTSMYLCASSRTGIYQETQYFGPGTRLLVL.

This sequence joins TRBV7-2 and TRBJ1-2, with a weak D call TRBD1 (5 bases). The CDR3 contains 14 residues. The ends were cut back, 5 bases at V and 8 bases at J, with 18 bases in the middle. Per germline, CDR1 SGHTA and CDR2 FQGNSA. In nucleotides, the CDR3 is TGTGCCAGCAGCCTCTCTGGGTCAGGGTGGGGCTACACCTTC. Translation gives CASSLSGSGWGYTF. The whole variable domain, filled in from reference TRBV7-2 and TRBJ1-2, reads GAGVSQSPSNKVTEKGKDVELRCDPISGHTALYWYRQSLGQGLEFLIYFQGNSAPDKSGLPSDRFSAERTGGSVSTLTIQRTQQEDSAVYLCASSLSGSGWGYTFGSGTRLTVV.

This clone appeared a single time. The rearrangement uses TRBV7-9 and TRBJ1-4; D is unclear. Trimming removed 5 bases from V and 5 bases from J, with 9 bases in between. The CDR3 sequence is 13 residues long. Germline CDR1 SEHNR, CDR2 FQNEAQ (reference sequence). The CDR3 DNA follows: TGTGCCAGCAGCCAGCCGGGGAATGAAAAACTGTTTTTT. This gives the protein CASSQPGNEKLFF.

V is TRBV2 and J is TRBJ2-1; 7 bases are a match to TRBD1. After removal of 4 bases from V and 1 base from J, the junction contained 4 bases not matched to a gene. The CDR3 length is 15 residues. Per the germline V gene, CDR1 is SNHLY and CDR2 is FYNNEI. Here the CDR3 reads CASSVSTGSYNEQFF. The CDR3 DNA follows: TGTGCCAGCAGTGTGTCGACAGGGTCCTACAATGAGCAGTTCTTC.

This clone has a single count. This chain joins TRBV4-2 and TRBJ2-5; D not resolved. The CDR3 is 12 amino acids. V lost 1 base to trimming and J lost 5 bases, with 5 bases between them. Germline lookup yields CDR1 LGHNA and CDR2 YNFKEQ. CDR3 sequence (DNA): TGTGCCAGCAGCCAAGGAGCCGAGACCCAGTACTTC. Translating gives CASSQGAETQYF.

Only one count was recorded for this clone. The rearrangement joins TRBV5-1 to TRBJ2-2, with 8 bases identical to TRBD1. With 0 bases clipped from V and 4 bases from J, the junction kept 2 bases outside the gene matches. CDR3 length: 15 residues. Germline CDR1 and CDR2: SGHRS and YFSETQ. CDR3: CASSLGRGPTGELFF. The CDR3 DNA is TGCGCCAGCAGCTTGGGCAGGGGGCCCACCGGGGAGCTGTTTTTT. The full variable domain, in which reference TRBV5-1 and TRBJ2-2 provide the parts outside the CDR3, is KAGVTQTPRYLIKTRGQQVTLSCSPISGHRSVSWYQQTPGQGLQFLFEYFSETQRNKGNFPGRFSGRQFSNSRSEMNVSTLELGDSALYLCASSLGRGPTGELFFGEGSRLTVL.

V is TRBV19 and J is TRBJ2-5; 7 bases are a match to TRBD1. CDR1 LNHDA and CDR2 SQIVND come from the germline V gene (reference sequence). The CDR3 is 18 amino acids. The trim removed 3 bases at V and 2 bases at J, leaving 15 bases unmatched. The CDR3 loop reads CASSIFKGANREQETQYF. CDR3 DNA: TGTGCCAGTAGTATCTTTAAGGGGGCGAACAGGGAGCAAGAGACCCAGTACTTC.

V and J are TRBV28 and TRBJ2-3; 9 nucleotides match TRBD1. In germline, CDR1 is MDHEN, CDR2 SYDVKM. CDR3 length equals 13 residues. After removal of 8 bases from V and 3 bases from J, the junction contained 3 bases not matched to a gene. The CDR3 sequence is CASGTGLTDTQYF. DNA for the CDR3: TGTGCCAGCGGGACAGGGCTAACAGATACGCAGTATTTT.

V gene TRBV6-5 combines with J gene TRBJ2-7; 10 bases align to TRBD2. V gave up 7 bases and J gave up 2 bases; unmatched junction bases: 8. This CDR3 region has 15 residues. Per the germline V gene, CDR1 is MNHEY and CDR2 is SVGAGI. CDR3 protein: CASTYLAGEPYEQYF. As DNA, the CDR3 is TGTGCCAGCACCTACCTAGCGGGAGAGCCCTACGAGCAGTACTTC.

This clone was detected only once. The gene calls are TRBV28 and TRBJ2-1; D is possibly TRBD2 (6 bases). V lost 9 bases, J lost 3 bases, and 9 bases lay in between. CDR3 size: 12 residues. The germline V gene encodes CDR1 MDHEN and CDR2 SYDVKM. For the CDR3, the DNA is TGTGCCAGTGCGGGGAGCTACAATGAGCAGTTCTTC. Protein sequence: CASAGSYNEQFF. Full variable domain (outside the CDR3, taken from reference TRBV28 and TRBJ2-1): DVKVTQSSRYLVKRTGEKVFLECVQDMDHENMFWYRQDPGLGLRLIYFSYDVKMKEKGDIPEGYSVSREKKERFSLILESASTNQTSMYLCASAGSYNEQFFGPGTRLTVL.